This T cell receptor beta chain was captured by sequencing in a study of shared clonotypes between healthy human individuals. General study results and limits: It was the few donors that limited the genetic and exposure-history diversity represented. Naive subsets generally exceeded memory subsets in estimated richness.

V was clipped by 3 bases and J by 0 bases, with 9 bases between them. Germline CDR1 is SGHAT and CDR2 is FQNNGV. The CDR3 totals 15 residues. The table lists this clone with a count of one. Its matching antigen is unknown. Authors' analysis steps: ImmunoSEQ sequences covered only the junction and lacked quality scores; filtering therefore differed. Method: immunoSEQ multiplex PCR; TCRdb's copy keeps in-frame clones and lacks some. V and J calls and clone size are those listed in that table; D and trimming were worked out from the DNA. This repertoire shows 850,000 to 1,200,000 clones, approximately 70% found once; its top ten account for about 1.5%.

Sequencing was carried out using memory CD4+ T cells sorted from blood. The subset here: CD45RA-negative fraction. The genes are TRBV11-2 and TRBJ1-3; D not certain. This receptor was obtained from a man between 18 and 29 years old in good health. The CDR3 region is CASSLDGISGNTIYF. The CDR3, as DNA: TGTGCCAGCAGCTTGGACGGCATCTCTGGAAACACCATATATTTT.